The 27 T cell receptor beta chains listed next were all sequenced from one sample in a study of spatial heterogeneity in lung cancer. The study, taken as a whole, reports: Mutation counts in tumors were tracked by counts of expanded intratumoral alpha and beta TCRs.

Time point given: sample taken at primary tumor resection. TCRdb reprocessed the 5' RACE reads via MiXCR and lists one record per CDR3 protein. The sample has almost 7,000 distinct CDR3 sequences; roughly an eighth are singletons. These TCRs' antigens remain unknown. The sequences come from lung tumor tissue, collected at surgery. These TCRs come from a male donor with early-stage non-small cell lung cancer.

The rearrangement uses TRBV4-1 and TRBJ2-5; D uncertain. Trimming left V 0 bases short and J 0 bases short, with 14 bases between. The CDR3 runs to 17 residues. Germline CDR1 and CDR2: MGHRA and YSYEKL. The CDR3 DNA is TGCGCCAGCAGCCAAGATCTCCTATCAACGTACCAAGAGACCCAGTACTTC. Translation: CASSQDLLSTYQETQYF.

This sequence joins TRBV29-1 and TRBJ2-1, with TRBD2 matching over 16 bases. V lost 3 bases and J lost 7; bases outside the gene matches: 6. Per the germline V gene, CDR1 is SQVTM and CDR2 is ANQGSEA. The length of the CDR3 is 16 residues. CDR3 loop: CSVEGLAGGPRNEQFF. The CDR3 DNA is TGCAGCGTTGAGGGACTAGCGGGAGGGCCTAGGAATGAGCAGTTCTTC.

This clonotype was seen only a few times. V and J are TRBV7-7 and TRBJ1-1; D is ambiguous. This CDR3 has 12 amino acids. Germline V gene data show CDR1 as SSHAT and CDR2 as FNYEAQ (reference sequence). V lost 5 bases to trimming and J lost 7 bases, with 11 bases between them. The CDR3 DNA reads TGTGCCAGCAGCCCCCCCGTCGGTGAAGCTTTCTTT. Its translation is CASSPPVGEAFF.

This chain connects TRBV10-3 to TRBJ1-1; D is possibly TRBD1 (6 bases). The germline V gene encodes CDR1 ENHRY and CDR2 SYGVKD. Trimming removed 6 bases from V and 7 bases from J, with 15 bases in between. The CDR3 has 13 amino acids. As DNA, the CDR3 is TGTGCCATCAGCCTCAAGGGGGAGCTTGAAGCTTTCTTT. Protein: CAISLKGELEAFF.

CDR3 in DNA: TGCAGTGCTAGCCAGCGTGGGACAGGGATGACCGGGGAGCTGTTTTTT. Protein sequence: CSASQRGTGMTGELFF. This sequence joins TRBV20-1 and TRBJ2-2, with 9 nucleotides matching TRBD1. The germline V gene has CDR1 DFQATT and CDR2 SNEGSKA (reference sequence). V lost 3 bases, J lost 5 bases, and 10 bases stayed unmatched. The CDR3 totals 16 residues.

J is TRBJ2-7 and V is TRBV10-3; no definite D call. V lost 6 bases to trimming and J lost 2 bases, with 8 bases between them. CDR3 length: 12 amino acids. Germline CDR1 reads ENHRY; CDR2 reads SYGVKD. CDR3 residues: CAISPTAYEQYF. DNA for the CDR3: TGTGCCATCAGCCCTACAGCCTACGAGCAGTACTTC.

Ten or more counts support this clonotype. The chain links TRBV2 to TRBJ1-2, with TRBD1 matching 7 bases. The junction had 14 bases not matched to a gene; V was cut back by 5 bases and J by 8 bases. The CDR3 loop spans 15 amino acids. Germline lookup yields CDR1 SNHLY and CDR2 FYNNEI. DNA for the CDR3: TGTGCCAGCAGTCCCACCGACAGGGCCCGGCGGGGCTACACCTTC. Protein: CASSPTDRARRGYTF.

This clonotype showed up many times. This chain uses TRBV24-1 with TRBJ2-1, with 7 bases identical to TRBD2. CDR3 length: 14 residues. Per the germline V gene, CDR1 is KGHDR and CDR2 is SFDVKD. Trimming cost V 3 bases and J 6 bases; bases outside gene matches: 4. The CDR3 DNA reads as TGTGCCACCAGTGATGGGGGGACTATCAATGAGCAGTTCTTC. Its translation is CATSDGGTINEQFF.

This clonotype is categorized as medium-sized. The V call is TRBV25-1, the J call TRBJ1-4; D is uncertain. Germline-derived CDR1 and CDR2 are MGHDK and SYGVNS. The V end was cut by 7 bases, the J end by 0 bases, with 3 bases between. There are 12 residues in the CDR3. The CDR3 DNA follows: TGTGCCAGCACCTCAACTAATGAAAAACTGTTTTTT. Its translation is CASTSTNEKLFF.

CDR3 amino acids: CSAEDREVTGELFF. The CDR3 DNA is TGCAGTGCCGAAGACAGGGAGGTGACCGGGGAGCTGTTTTTT. J is TRBJ2-2 and V is TRBV20-1, with D possibly being TRBD1 (7 bases). This CDR3 region has 14 residues. V lost 6 bases to trimming and J lost 5 bases, with 16 bases between them. Germline assignment: CDR1 DFQATT and CDR2 SNEGSKA (reference sequence).

This clonotype is labeled as medium-sized. The CDR3 bases are TGCAGTGCTAGATCGGACAGGTCCGGAAACACCATATATTTT. This sequence encodes CSARSDRSGNTIYF. V and J are TRBV20-1 and TRBJ1-3; 7 bases are a match to TRBD1. This CDR3 is built from 14 residues. Germline loops: CDR1 DFQATT, CDR2 SNEGSKA (reference sequence). With V trimmed by 2 bases and J by 4 bases, 5 bases remained unmatched.

This clonotype was detected ten times or more. The chain recombines TRBV25-1 with TRBJ1-2; D is possibly TRBD1 (5 bases). The CDR3 is made up of 17 amino acids. In germline, CDR1 is MGHDK, CDR2 SYGVNS. V was cut by 3 bases and J by 0 bases, with 17 bases left in between. The CDR3 protein is CASSDGADHFTNYGYTF. As DNA, the CDR3 is TGTGCCAGCAGTGATGGGGCCGACCACTTTACTAACTATGGCTACACCTTC.

This clonotype is categorized as medium-sized. The chain carries TRBV5-6 and TRBJ1-3; D is possibly TRBD1 (5 bases). Trimming shortened V by 4 bases and J by 0 bases, and 11 bases separated the two germline ends. CDR3 size: 15 residues. CDR1 is SGHDT and CDR2 is YYEEEE in the germline V gene. CDR3 DNA: TGTGCCAGCAGCAGACAGTCGAACTCTGGAAACACCATATATTTT. Residues: CASSRQSNSGNTIYF.

This clonotype was seen at least ten times. This sequence joins TRBV20-1 and TRBJ2-5; 10 bases match TRBD2. This CDR3 spans 20 amino acids. The V gene's germline CDR1 is DFQATT and CDR2 SNEGSKA (reference sequence). Unmatched junction bases numbered 21, after V lost 0 bases and J lost 5 bases. The CDR3 nucleotides are TGCAGTGCTAGAGATGCAAGGACGTTCCTAGCGGGAGTTAGTAGGGAGACCCAGTACTTC. It codes for CSARDARTFLAGVSRETQYF.

In its sample, this clonotype ranks as medium-sized (0.01 to 0.1%). The rearrangement joins TRBV7-2 to TRBJ1-1, with a tentative D call TRBD1 (6 bases). Trimming took 6 bases from V and 3 from J, leaving 11 bases between them. CDR3 size: 13 residues. The germline V gene has CDR1 SGHTA and CDR2 FQGNSA. Here the CDR3 reads CASRRRGDTEAFF. Written as DNA, the CDR3 is TGTGCCAGCAGGAGAAGGGGGGACACTGAAGCTTTCTTT.

There are many counts of this clonotype. The chain carries TRBV18 and TRBJ2-1; D is ambiguous. The CDR3 spans 13 residues. Trimming shortened V by 3 bases and J by 5 bases, and 8 bases separated the two germline ends. The germline gives CDR1 KGHSH, CDR2 LQKENI. The CDR3: CASSPDLDNEQFF. The CDR3 DNA is TGTGCCAGCTCACCTGACCTAGACAATGAGCAGTTCTTC.

This clonotype was seen more than once but under ten times. This chain links TRBV4-1 with TRBJ2-1; D perhaps matches TRBD1 (6 bases). The V end lost 4 bases, the J end lost 6 bases, and 13 bases lay between the germline ends. Germline-derived CDR1 and CDR2 are MGHRA and YSYEKL. The CDR3 runs to 14 residues. The CDR3 here is CASSPDSLGNEQFF. As DNA, the CDR3 is TGCGCCAGCAGCCCGGACAGCCTCGGCAATGAGCAGTTCTTC.

This chain connects TRBV7-9 to TRBJ2-1, with no clear D. The germline V gene has CDR1 SEHNR and CDR2 FQNEAQ (reference sequence). CDR3 length: 12 residues. V lost 0 bases to trimming and J lost 9 bases, with 6 bases between them. CDR3 DNA: TGTGCCAGCAGCTTAGCGGCCGGTGAGCAGTTCTTC. This codes for CASSLAAGEQFF.

Relative to its sample, this clonotype is medium-sized. This rearrangement joins TRBV20-1 to TRBJ1-2; 8 bases fit TRBD1. CDR1 and CDR2 from the germline V gene are DFQATT and SNEGSKA (reference sequence). V was clipped by 5 bases and J by 6 bases; unmatched bases: 5. The CDR3 is 12 residues long. Here the CDR3 reads CSAGQGDHGYTF. The DNA of the CDR3 is TGCAGTGCTGGACAGGGCGATCATGGCTACACCTTC.

J is TRBJ2-1 and V is TRBV29-1, with D possibly TRBD2 on 6 matching bases. CDR3 length: 13 residues. V was clipped by 4 bases and J by 8 bases, with 15 bases between them. CDR1 SQVTM and CDR2 ANQGSEA come from the germline V gene. The CDR3 bases are TGCAGCGTTGCAACTAGCCCCGGCGATGAGCAGTTCTTC. It translates to CSVATSPGDEQFF.

By share, this clonotype counts as medium-sized (0.01 to 0.1%). The chain has TRBV7-8 and TRBJ1-1, with a tentative D call TRBD1 (6 bases). Germline V CDR1 and CDR2: SGHVS, FQNEAQ. The CDR3 runs to 14 residues. The V end was cut by 4 bases, the J end by 5 bases, with 14 bases between. Here the CDR3 DNA reads TGTGCCAGCAGCTCAAATCAGGGGTGGACTGAAGCTTTCTTT. The encoded protein is CASSSNQGWTEAFF.

In its sample, this clonotype is medium-sized (0.01 to 0.1%). The V call is TRBV6-6, the J call TRBJ1-4, with 8 positions matching TRBD1. CDR1 MNHNY and CDR2 SVGAGI come from the germline V gene (reference sequence). Trimming took 2 bases from V and 5 from J; bases not matched to a gene: 1. The CDR3 extends over 14 amino acids. CDR3 loop: CASSYDRGNEKLFF. The DNA of the CDR3 is TGTGCCAGCAGTTACGACAGGGGCAATGAAAAACTGTTTTTT.

This clonotype showed up many times. V is TRBV6-2 or TRBV6-3 and J is TRBJ1-4; a weak D match, TRBD1 (6 bases). Germline values: CDR1 MNHEY, CDR2 SVGEGT. V was cut by 6 bases and J by 1 base, with 21 bases left in between. The CDR3 contains 18 residues. The CDR3 DNA reads TGTGCCAGCAGCCGTCGGACAGTCCCCGGAGGAACTAATGAAAAACTGTTTTTT. Its protein is CASSRRTVPGGTNEKLFF.

This clonotype is classed as medium-sized. The V and J genes are TRBV6-2 or TRBV6-3 and TRBJ2-3; D not resolved. The CDR3 loop spans 12 amino acids. Germline loops: CDR1 MNHEY, CDR2 SVGEGT. Trimming pared 0 bases from V and 6 bases from J, leaving 4 bases between. CDR3 amino acids: CASSYSVDTQYF. DNA of the CDR3: TGTGCCAGCAGTTACTCAGTTGATACGCAGTATTTT.

This clonotype was found many times. The rearrangement uses TRBV12-3 or TRBV12-4 and TRBJ2-1; D may be TRBD2 (6 bases). This CDR3 comprises 15 residues. V was clipped by 5 bases and J by 4 bases, with 15 bases between them. CDR3 amino acids: CASSPRSSGYNEQFF. In DNA, the CDR3 is TGTGCCAGCAGTCCAAGGTCCAGCGGGTACAATGAGCAGTTCTTC.

This chain connects TRBV5-1 to TRBJ2-1; 10 bases line up with TRBD2. V lost 0 bases, J lost 5 bases, and 2 bases stayed unmatched. This CDR3 comprises 15 residues. The germline V gene has CDR1 SGHRS and CDR2 YFSETQ. Here the CDR3 reads CASSLEAGGHNEQFF. The CDR3 DNA follows: TGCGCCAGCAGCTTGGAAGCGGGAGGGCACAATGAGCAGTTCTTC.

This clonotype was detected ten times or more. V usage is TRBV12-3 or TRBV12-4 and J usage is TRBJ1-5; D gene ambiguous. Trimming took 6 bases from V and 5 from J, leaving 8 bases between them. The CDR3 sequence is 12 residues long. CDR3 sequence (DNA): TGTGCCAGCAGAACCGGGGATCAGCCCCAGCATTTT. This codes for CASRTGDQPQHF.